One and the same sample provided the 21 T cell receptor beta chains below, sequenced in a study of tumor and adjacent non-tumor tissue in lung cancer. This sample's RNA came from whole unsorted tissue. More than 3 cm separated this lung sample from the edge of the tumor. A modified ARM-PCR protocol with three rounds of nested PCR amplified TCRbeta. TCRdb ran MiXCR on the multiplex PCR reads and lists one entry per CDR3 protein. The data contain under 95,000 distinct CDR3 sequences, around 80% of them singletons. Source material: distant non-tumor lung tissue. These receptors were taken from a man aged 55 to 69 with non-small cell lung cancer.

Regarding this clonotype: The junction departs from the called germline gene at one end, perhaps through a read error. V gene TRBV4-1 combines with J gene TRBJ2-3; possible D gene TRBD2, 6 bases. CDR1 and CDR2 (germline): MGHRA, YSYEKL. This CDR3 region has 17 residues. CDR3 DNA: TGCGCCAGCAGCCAAGAATACGGCGGGGTTAGCACAGATATGCAGTATTTT. It is translated as CASSQEYGGVSTDMQYF.

As for this clonotype: The CDR3 does not close with the conserved phenylalanine or tryptophan, likely indicating a read error. This chain connects TRBV11-2 to TRBJ1-2, with D possibly being TRBD1 (6 bases). The CDR3 loop spans 15 amino acids. Germline V gene data show CDR1 as SGHAT and CDR2 as FQNNGV. The CDR3 reads CVSSSLGGRAFGYTL. The DNA of the CDR3 is TGTGTCAGCAGCTCCCTTGGGGGCAGAGCCTTCGGCTACACCTTA.

A note on this clonotype: Germline and junction disagree at one end, which may indicate a read error. J is TRBJ2-3 and V is TRBV11-3, with D tentatively TRBD2 (7 bases). The CDR3 has 16 residues. CDR1 is SGHNT, CDR2 YENEEA, per germline. The CDR3, as DNA: TGTGCCAGGAGCTTAGTCGCCGGGGGGCGGACAGATATGCAGTATTTT. Amino acids: CARSLVAGGRTDMQYF.

The table lists this clonotype with a count of one. Possible read error: a much larger clone is one base away. The chain recombines TRBV10-3 with TRBJ2-1; the match to TRBD2 covers 7 bases. Trimming cost V 1 base and J 3 bases; bases outside gene matches: 9. This CDR3 comprises 17 residues. Germline assignment: CDR1 ENHRY and CDR2 SYGVKD. As DNA, the CDR3 is TGTGCCATCAGTGAGTACAAGGAGACTAGCAGCTACAATGAGCAGTTCTTC. Amino acids: CAISEYKETSSYNEQFF.

The rearrangement joins TRBV12-3 or TRBV12-4 to TRBJ2-3; D gene unclear. V was shortened by 9 bases and J by 2 bases, with 12 bases between the two germline ends. This CDR3 is 13 amino acids long. The CDR3 spells CASIPVNTDTQYF. CDR3 nucleotide sequence: TGTGCCAGTATCCCCGTTAACACAGATACGCAGTATTTT.

A word on this clonotype: Germline is not matched at one junction end, which may reflect a read error. The chain uses TRBV25-1 and TRBJ1-3; D remains ambiguous. Per germline, CDR1 MGHDK and CDR2 SYGVNS. The CDR3 runs 13 residues. The CDR3 DNA reads TGTGCCAGCAGTGACAGACTTGGAGACACCATATATTTT. Protein product: CASSDRLGDTIYF.

A note on this clonotype: The conserved phenylalanine or tryptophan is not found at the CDR3 terminus, so this likely reflects a read error. This sequence joins TRBV11-2 and TRBJ1-1, with D unresolved. Germline V lookup: CDR1 SGHAT, CDR2 FQNNGV. The CDR3 has 13 amino acids. The CDR3 region has the DNA TGTGTCAGCAGCTTGCAAGGAGCTCGTGAAGCTTTCCTT. This translates into CVSSLQGAREAFL.

Concerning this clonotype itself: One junction end disagrees with the germline gene, perhaps due to a read error. The chain recombines TRBV2 with TRBJ2-1; D is possibly TRBD2 (5 bases). Germline V gene lookup returns CDR1 SNHLY and CDR2 FYNNEI. This CDR3 has 13 amino acids. This CDR3 reads CAIISARRDEQFF. CDR3 DNA sequence: TGTGCCATCATCAGCGCACGACGGGATGAGCAATTCTTC.

The chain joins TRBV29-1 to TRBJ2-5; the match to TRBD2 covers 8 bases. The V gene's germline CDR1 is SQVTM and CDR2 ANQGSEA. V trimming: 6 bases; J trimming: 6 bases; junction bases outside the gene matches: 12. The CDR3 loop spans 14 amino acids. CDR3 nucleotides: TGCAGCGTGCTTCGGGGGGGGGGTTCGAAGACCCAGTACTTC. It encodes CSVLRGGGSKTQYF.

Remarks on this clonotype: One junction end does not reproduce the germline sequence, and a read error may be involved. The V and J genes are TRBV19 and TRBJ2-1, with D possibly called TRBD1 or TRBD2 (5 bases each). The CDR3 is 21 amino acids. Germline CDR1 and CDR2: LNHDA and SQIVND (reference sequence). The CDR3 protein is CASSIDRPGLVGMGVLDERFF. CDR3 coding DNA: TGTGCCAGTAGTATAGATCGACCGGGGCTAGTGGGAATGGGAGTGTTAGATGAGCGGTTCTTC.

Regarding this clonotype: One junction end disagrees with the germline gene, perhaps due to a read error. The chain has TRBV12-3 or TRBV12-4 and TRBJ2-7; no clear D gene. The CDR3 length is 12 residues. As DNA, the CDR3 is TGTGCCAGCAGTTTAAGTAACTACGAGCAATACTTC. It is translated as CASSLSNYEQYF.

This chain uses TRBV29-1 with TRBJ2-7; D is undetermined. CDR1 SQVTM and CDR2 ANQGSEA come from the germline V gene. The CDR3 contains 13 residues. The CDR3 sequence: CRVGWVGIPEQYF. In DNA form, the CDR3 reads TGCAGGGTGGGATGGGTGGGAATCCCCGAGCAGTACTTC.

Only one count was recorded for this clonotype. This clone may be a read error of a much larger clone one base away. The J gene is TRBJ1-1, the V gene TRBV5-1; D perhaps matches TRBD1 (5 bases). Germline loops: CDR1 SGHRS, CDR2 YFSETQ. Deletions cut 0 bases from V and 4 bases from J, with 10 bases between. This CDR3 has 14 amino acids. The CDR3: CASSLVRGRTEAFF. In DNA, the CDR3 is TGCGCCAGCAGCTTGGTTAGGGGCCGCACTGAAGCTTTCTTT.

About this clonotype: Relative to the germline gene, one junction end is altered; a read error may explain this. The chain is built from TRBV12-3 or TRBV12-4 and TRBJ2-2, with 7 bases that match TRBD1. CDR3 size: 15 residues. The CDR3 sequence: CASSHGTANTRELFF. The CDR3, as DNA: TGCGCCAGCAGTCACGGGACAGCAAACACCCGGGAGCTGTTTTTT.

The chain uses TRBV20-1 and TRBJ2-7; 10 bases are shared with TRBD2. The V and J ends lost 5 bases and 13 bases, in that order; junction bases with no gene match: 20. Germline V gene lookup returns CDR1 DFQATT and CDR2 SNEGSKA (reference sequence). The CDR3 has 15 amino acids. The CDR3 bases are TGCAGTGCTTCCACCATTAGCGGGAGGCCCTCCGGGCAATACTTC. Encoded protein: CSASTISGRPSGQYF.

Points on this clonotype: Sequence at one end of the junction differs from germline and may be a read error. This rearrangement joins TRBV11-2 to TRBJ2-6; 11 bases match TRBD2. The CDR3 contains 18 residues. From germline, CDR1 is SGHAT and CDR2 FQNNGV. This chain's CDR3 is CDSCPTSGGATGVNVLTF. Written as DNA, the CDR3 is TGTGACAGCTGTCCAACTAGCGGGGGAGCCACTGGGGTCAACGTCCTGACTTTC.

This clonotype was picked up one time. The junction departs from the called germline gene at one end, perhaps through a read error. The V call is TRBV6-4, the J call TRBJ2-1; the match to TRBD2 covers 10 bases. Germline V lookup: CDR1 MRHNA, CDR2 SNTAGT. This CDR3 has 15 amino acids. CDR3: CARSESSGSSNEQFF. The CDR3 coding sequence is TGTGCCAGGAGTGAGTCTAGCGGGAGTTCTAATGAGCAGTTCTTC.

There are many counts of this clonotype. The V and J genes are TRBV12-3 or TRBV12-4 and TRBJ2-1, with 10 bases matching TRBD1. The ends lost 6 bases at V and 7 bases at J; junction bases unmatched: 12. CDR3 length: 16 residues. As DNA, the CDR3 is TGTGCCAGCAGAGATTCCGGGACAGGGGACTATAATGAGCAGTTCTTC. This encodes CASRDSGTGDYNEQFF.

V and J are TRBV20-1 and TRBJ1-5; D is perhaps TRBD1 (5 bases). The germline CDR1 and CDR2 sequences are DFQATT and SNEGSKA (reference sequence). The CDR3 length is 15 residues. In nucleotides, the CDR3 is TGCAATGCGCTCAGAGTGGGGGAGGGCATAAGGGCCCAGCATTTT. Residues: CNALRVGEGIRAQHF.

This clonotype came up many times. The chain has TRBV5-4 and TRBJ2-1; 7 bases fit TRBD2. V lost 1 base, J lost 5 bases, and 9 bases stayed unmatched. This CDR3 contains 16 residues. CDR1 and CDR2 from the germline V gene are SGHNT and YYREEE (reference sequence). DNA of the CDR3: TGTGCCAGCAGCTTGTGGCTAGCGGAGACTCACAATGAGCAGTTCTTC. It specifies CASSLWLAETHNEQFF.

As to this clonotype: At one end, the junction sequence differs from germline, possibly due to a read error. The chain links TRBV29-1 to TRBJ2-7; unclear D gene. Germline CDR1 is SQVTM and CDR2 is ANQGSEA. This CDR3 contains 13 residues. The CDR3 protein is CIVGVSIAVEQYF. The CDR3 DNA sequence: TGCATCGTTGGGGTTAGTATTGCGGTCGAGCAGTACTTC.